The 26 T cell receptor beta chains below come from one sample, sequenced in a study of cytotoxic CD8 clonotypes in ibrutinib-treated CLL. Only in-frame clones appear in the TCRdb table, and some are missing; sequencing was by immunoSEQ multiplex PCR. The sample has some 65,000 clones, less than 75% seen once. Here the sequenced sample was PBMCs, taken after 12 months of ibrutinib treatment. The receptor source for this set is a human donor with chronic lymphocytic leukemia.

This clone came up once. V and J are TRBV7-9 and TRBJ1-1; 7 positions match TRBD1. V lost 4 bases, J lost 1 base, and 3 bases stayed unmatched. Germline CDR1 is SEHNR and CDR2 is FQNEAQ (reference sequence). This CDR3 has 14 residues. The CDR3 nucleotides read TGTGCCAGCAGCTCACAGGGGTCGAACACTGAAGCTTTCTTT. Its translation is CASSSQGSNTEAFF.

This clone was seen only a few times. CDR3 sequence (DNA): TGTGCCAGCAGCTCGCTCCACTCCTTAGCGGGAGGTTTCTTC. It codes for CASSSLHSLAGGFF. The chain joins TRBV5-6 to TRBJ2-1; the match to TRBD2 covers 10 bases. Trimming cost V 3 bases and J 16 bases; bases outside gene matches: 13. Germline CDR1 SGHDT, CDR2 YYEEEE. The CDR3 totals 14 residues.

This clone has just a few counts. Since no conserved phenylalanine or tryptophan closes the CDR3, a read error is the likely cause. No DNA is shown, since the ends of the CDR3 on it are uncertain; the CDR3 is the one TCRdb lists. The chain links TRBV5-1 to TRBJ1-3; the table's D call TRBD1 went unverified against the DNA. CDR1 is SGHRS and CDR2 is YFSETQ in the germline V gene. Ends included, the CDR3 has 8 residues. CDR3 amino acids: CANGTAPV.

V usage is TRBV5-1 and J usage is TRBJ2-3, with TRBD2 matching over 8 bases. Germline V gene lookup returns CDR1 SGHRS and CDR2 YFSETQ. J was trimmed by 3 bases and V by 7 bases; bases with no gene match: 13. The CDR3 consists of 16 residues. DNA for the CDR3: TGCGCCAGCGGAGTTCGACCCGGGACTAGGACAGATACGCAGTATTTT. This codes for CASGVRPGTRTDTQYF. Looking up the rest from reference TRBV5-1 and TRBJ2-3 gives the full variable domain: KAGVTQTPRYLIKTRGQQVTLSCSPISGHRSVSWYQQTPGQGLQFLFEYFSETQRNKGNFPGRFSGRQFSNSRSEMNVSTLELGDSALYLCASGVRPGTRTDTQYFGPGTRLTVL.

This chain joins TRBV27 and TRBJ2-1; possible D gene TRBD2, 7 bases. Germline CDR1 reads MNHEY; CDR2 reads SMNVEV (reference sequence). CDR3 length: 15 amino acids. With 7 bases removed from V and 4 bases from J, the gap between germline ends came to 17 bases. The CDR3 DNA sequence: TGTGCCAGCACCCGGGGGGCTAGCGGTTACAATGAGCAGTTCTTC. Its translation: CASTRGASGYNEQFF.

V usage is TRBV28 and J usage is TRBJ1-1; a weak D match, TRBD1 (5 bases). Trimming took 7 bases from V and 2 from J, leaving 14 bases between them. The germline V gene has CDR1 MDHEN and CDR2 SYDVKM. The CDR3 length is 14 residues. CDR3 in amino acids: CASTSSGANTEAFF. As DNA, the CDR3 is TGTGCCAGCACCAGTAGTGGGGCCAACACTGAAGCTTTCTTT.

The V and J genes are TRBV7-9 and TRBJ2-1; D ambiguous. In germline, CDR1 is SEHNR, CDR2 FQNEAQ (reference sequence). The germline V and J ends were trimmed by 1 base and 0 bases, with 10 bases remaining between them. The CDR3 sequence is 16 residues long. CDR3 region: CASSLGWSSSYNEQFF. As DNA, the CDR3 is TGTGCCAGCAGCTTAGGGTGGTCCTCCTCCTACAATGAGCAGTTCTTC.

A note on this clone: Distinct nucleotide sequences in the sample also encode this CDR3. This rearrangement joins TRBV7-2 to TRBJ2-7; no definite D call. CDR1 is SGHTA, CDR2 FQGNSA, per germline. Trimming stripped 2 bases from V and 2 bases from J, with 1 base between. This CDR3 region has 11 residues. CDR3 protein: CASSLTYEQYF. The CDR3, as DNA: TGTGCCAGCAGCTTAACCTACGAGCAGTACTTC.

V and J are TRBV5-6 and TRBJ2-5; D is unclear. Germline loops: CDR1 SGHDT, CDR2 YYEEEE. V lost 2 bases, J lost 4 bases, and 6 bases lay in between. The length of the CDR3 is 12 residues. The CDR3 sequence is CASSLFRETQYF. The CDR3 DNA follows: TGTGCCAGCAGCTTATTTCGAGAGACCCAGTACTTC. The full variable domain, rest sourced from reference TRBV5-6 and TRBJ2-5, is DAGVTQSPTHLIKTRGQQVTLRCSPKSGHDTVSWYQQALGQGPQFIFQYYEEEERQRGNFPDRFSGHQFPNYSSELNVNALLLGDSALYLCASSLFRETQYFGPGTRLLVL.

The chain uses TRBV6-6 and TRBJ2-5; D ambiguous. CDR1 and CDR2 (germline): MNHNY, SVGAGI (reference sequence). This CDR3 has 13 residues. V was shortened by 2 bases and J by 10 bases, with 14 bases between the two germline ends. The CDR3 DNA reads TGTGCCAGCAGTTACGATGGACCTTCGAACCAGTACTTC. This sequence encodes CASSYDGPSNQYF.

The chain recombines TRBV11-2 with TRBJ2-3; the D gene is possibly TRBD2 (6 bases). Germline V gives CDR1 SGHAT, CDR2 FQNNGV. The germline V and J ends were trimmed by 2 bases and 2 bases, with 11 bases remaining between them. CDR3 length equals 15 residues. The CDR3 region is CASSLMGGSTDTQYF. DNA for the CDR3: TGTGCCAGCAGCTTAATGGGGGGTTCCACAGATACGCAGTATTTT.

This clone appeared many times. The chain uses TRBV27 and TRBJ1-5; D gene ambiguous. Trimming cost V 6 bases and J 9 bases, with 18 bases left between them. The CDR3 length is 14 residues. Germline CDR1 and CDR2: MNHEY and SMNVEV (reference sequence). In DNA form, the CDR3 reads TGTGCCAGCAGCCTCGGCCGGCAGGCAGGGCCCCAGCATTTT. This codes for CASSLGRQAGPQHF.

The chain couples TRBV28 to TRBJ1-2, with TRBD1 as a possible D gene (5 bases). Germline loops: CDR1 MDHEN, CDR2 SYDVKM. Trimming removed 4 bases at V and 4 bases at J, with 10 bases between. The CDR3 is 13 residues long. DNA of the CDR3: TGTGCCAGCAGTTCCCAGGGACCCTATGGCTACACCTTC. Encoded protein: CASSSQGPYGYTF.

The chain couples TRBV19 to TRBJ2-6, with D tentatively TRBD1 (6 bases). The CDR3 totals 18 residues. CDR1 is LNHDA and CDR2 is SQIVND in the germline V gene (reference sequence). The V and J ends lost 3 bases and 0 bases respectively, with 15 bases between them. The DNA of the CDR3 is TGTGCCAGTAGTATCCAGGGGTCCGAAACCTCTGGGGCCAACGTCCTGACTTTC. Translation gives CASSIQGSETSGANVLTF.

J is TRBJ2-1 and V is TRBV9; 10 bases line up with TRBD2. Germline lookup yields CDR1 SGDLS and CDR2 YYNGEE. The CDR3 consists of 14 residues. After removal of 5 bases from V and 6 bases from J, the junction contained 5 bases not matched to a gene. The CDR3 protein is CASSLAGVGNEQFF. In DNA, the CDR3 is TGTGCCAGCAGTCTAGCGGGAGTGGGCAATGAGCAGTTCTTC.

With regard to this clone: The sample holds other DNA sequences that translate to the same CDR3. The rearrangement links TRBV11-2 to TRBJ2-2; D uncertain. V was clipped by 0 bases and J by 1 base, with 3 bases between them. The germline V gene has CDR1 SGHAT and CDR2 FQNNGV. There are 14 residues in the CDR3. DNA of the CDR3: TGTGCCAGCAGCTTAGATCGGAACACCGGGGAGCTGTTTTTT. Translating gives CASSLDRNTGELFF.

V is TRBV7-7 and J is TRBJ2-1; D unresolved. Trimming removed 5 bases from V and 4 bases from J, with 15 bases in between. Looked up from germline, CDR1 is SSHAT and CDR2 is FNYEAQ (reference sequence). CDR3 size: 15 residues. The CDR3 protein is CASSAFQDRYNEQFF. CDR3 nucleotide sequence: TGTGCCAGCAGCGCCTTCCAGGACCGGTACAATGAGCAGTTCTTC. The variable domain in full, with the rest retrieved from reference TRBV7-7 and TRBJ2-1, is GAGVSQSPRYKVTKRGQDVTLRCDPISSHATLYWYQQALGQGPEFLTYFNYEAQPDKSGLPSDRFSAERPEGSISTLTIQRTEQRDSAMYRCASSAFQDRYNEQFFGPGTRLTVL.

The chain uses TRBV28 and TRBJ1-2, with D perhaps matching TRBD1 (6 bases). Trimming took 7 bases from V and 3 from J, leaving 15 bases between them. The CDR3 has 14 amino acids. The germline V gene has CDR1 MDHEN and CDR2 SYDVKM. The CDR3 region is CASTRGASYYGYTF. The CDR3 nucleotides are TGTGCCAGCACCCGGGGGGCCTCTTACTATGGCTACACCTTC.

This clone has more than one count but fewer than ten. This chain joins TRBV6-1 and TRBJ2-3; 9 bases align to TRBD1. Germline V gene data show CDR1 as MNHNS and CDR2 as SASEGT. The CDR3 extends over 16 amino acids. The V and J ends lost 4 bases and 0 bases, in that order; junction bases with no gene match: 5. CDR3 nucleotides: TGTGCCAGCAGTGCCCCGGACAGGGGTAGCACAGATACGCAGTATTTT. Protein sequence: CASSAPDRGSTDTQYF.

CDR3 sequence (DNA): TGTGCCAGCAGTTTATCAGGGACAGTCTTAGGTTATGGCTACACCTTC. It codes for CASSLSGTVLGYGYTF. The chain employs TRBV27 and TRBJ1-2; 7 nucleotides align to TRBD1. CDR1 and CDR2 from the germline V gene are MNHEY and SMNVEV (reference sequence). Losses at the gene ends were 0 bases for V and 5 bases for J; bases not matched to a gene: 9. This CDR3 region has 16 residues.

The chain links TRBV6-1 to TRBJ1-6; D call uncertain. Trimming pared 4 bases from V and 10 bases from J, leaving 14 bases between. CDR1 and CDR2 (germline): MNHNS, SASEGT. The CDR3 is 14 amino acids. The CDR3 reads CASSGSPMFSPLHF. The CDR3 DNA sequence: TGTGCCAGCAGTGGATCCCCAATGTTCTCACCCCTCCACTTT.

V gene TRBV15 combines with J gene TRBJ2-1, with TRBD2 identical over 12 bases. The CDR3 is 18 residues long. With V trimmed by 2 bases and J by 2 bases, 7 bases remained unmatched. Germline V CDR1 and CDR2: LNHNV, YYDKDF (reference sequence). This chain's CDR3 is CATSRPSGRARAYNEQFF. As DNA, the CDR3 is TGTGCCACCAGCAGACCTAGCGGGAGGGCTAGGGCCTACAATGAGCAGTTCTTC.

The chain employs TRBV10-3 and TRBJ1-1, with D possibly TRBD1 on 6 matching bases. This CDR3 is 14 amino acids long. V was cut by 10 bases and J by 1 base, with 16 bases left in between. Germline assignment: CDR1 ENHRY and CDR2 SYGVKD. CDR3 amino acids: CATDQGNKNTEAFF. CDR3 DNA sequence: TGTGCCACTGATCAGGGGAATAAGAACACTGAAGCTTTCTTT.

This chain uses TRBV6-5 with TRBJ1-2, with 12 nucleotides matching TRBD1. CDR3 length equals 14 residues. In germline, CDR1 is MNHEY, CDR2 SVGAGI. The J segment lost 8 bases and the V segment lost 6 bases, leaving 7 bases of the junction unmatched. The CDR3 nucleotides are TGTGCCAGCAGCAGGGGACAGGGGGCTTTCGGCTACACCTTC. It yields the protein CASSRGQGAFGYTF.

This chain uses TRBV7-2 with TRBJ2-7, with D possibly TRBD1 on 5 matching bases. Trimming pared 5 bases from V and 3 bases from J, leaving 17 bases between. Germline V lookup: CDR1 SGHTA, CDR2 FQGNSA. This CDR3 contains 15 residues. CDR3 protein: CASSPSTRQSYEQYF. The CDR3 DNA sequence: TGTGCCAGCAGCCCATCCACCCGACAGAGCTACGAGCAGTACTTC.

The chain uses TRBV10-3 and TRBJ1-2; perhaps TRBD1 as D (6 bases). With 1 base removed from V and 4 bases from J, the gap between germline ends came to 13 bases. The CDR3 is made up of 15 amino acids. Germline CDR1 reads ENHRY; CDR2 reads SYGVKD. CDR3 protein: CAISEFRGLSYGYTF. DNA of the CDR3: TGTGCCATCAGTGAGTTCCGGGGGCTAAGCTATGGCTACACCTTC.